These 23 T cell receptor beta chains share one sample of origin, sequenced in a study of beta chain features in type 1 diabetes. Sequencing targeted expressed TCRB transcripts, as all isolated RNA had been reverse transcribed. Profiled with immunoSEQ multiplex PCR; TCRdb holds only in-frame clones, not every one. The sample records around 160,000 clones, roughly 50% being singletons. The sample taken for sequencing was Tregs from blood. Receptors originate from a man aged 18-30 years in good health.

The rearrangement uses TRBV5-1 and TRBJ2-7; 7 bases agree with TRBD1. This CDR3 is 15 amino acids long. Losses at the gene ends were 0 bases for V and 2 bases for J; bases not matched to a gene: 5. The germline gives CDR1 SGHRS, CDR2 YFSETQ. The CDR3 here is CASSLGTGKTYEQYF. Here the CDR3 DNA reads TGCGCCAGCAGCTTGGGGACAGGAAAAACCTACGAGCAGTACTTC.

The chain uses TRBV5-1 and TRBJ1-2, with 7 bases aligning to TRBD1. V lost 3 bases to trimming and J lost 4 bases; unmatched junction nucleotides: 12. The CDR3 totals 16 residues. Germline CDR1 is SGHRS and CDR2 is YFSETQ. CDR3 sequence (DNA): TGCGCCAGCAGCTACACCGGGACAGCCGGAGCCTATGGCTACACCTTC. Its protein is CASSYTGTAGAYGYTF.

The chain couples TRBV7-3 to TRBJ2-2; D gene ambiguous. The CDR3 covers 14 residues. V lost 5 bases, J lost 0 bases, and 7 bases lay in between. Germline V CDR1 and CDR2: SGHTA, FQGTGA. The CDR3 DNA reads TGTGCCAGCAGCCCCCAGGCGAACACCGGGGAGCTGTTTTTT. This gives the protein CASSPQANTGELFF.

This clone was observed a single time. The V gene is TRBV7-2, the J gene TRBJ1-1; D might be TRBD1 (5 bases). V was shortened by 3 bases and J by 5 bases, with 10 bases between the two germline ends. CDR3 size: 13 residues. Germline V gene lookup returns CDR1 SGHTA and CDR2 FQGNSA. In DNA, the CDR3 is TGTGCCAGCAGCTTCAGACAGAGGACTGAAGCTTTCTTT. This gives the protein CASSFRQRTEAFF.

Only one count was recorded for this clone. J is TRBJ2-2 and V is TRBV6-1, with D uncertain. Germline CDR1 MNHNS, CDR2 SASEGT. V shed 8 bases and J shed 7 bases, with 17 bases lying between them. The CDR3 is made up of 14 amino acids. CDR3 amino acids: CASRLNSGVGELFF. The CDR3, as DNA: TGTGCCAGCCGTCTAAACTCGGGTGTCGGGGAGCTGTTTTTT.

This clone has just a few counts. V gene TRBV5-6 combines with J gene TRBJ2-2, with D uncertain. Trimming stripped 0 bases from V and 2 bases from J, with 5 bases between. This CDR3 comprises 14 residues. The germline V gene encodes CDR1 SGHDT and CDR2 YYEEEE. The CDR3 nucleotides are TGTGCCAGCAGCTTGGGGAGAAACACCGGGGAGCTGTTTTTT. This gives the protein CASSLGRNTGELFF.

The chain has TRBV5-1 and TRBJ2-2, with D possibly matching TRBD1 (5 bases). Germline values: CDR1 SGHRS, CDR2 YFSETQ. With 4 bases removed from V and 0 bases from J, the gap between germline ends came to 10 bases. The CDR3 consists of 15 residues. The CDR3 DNA reads as TGCGCCAGCAGCCCGGACACCTCGAACACCGGGGAGCTGTTTTTT. Its protein is CASSPDTSNTGELFF.

This clone showed up just a few times. CDR3 residues: CASSLSETGVGYTF. The CDR3 nucleotides are TGTGCCAGCAGTTTATCGGAGACAGGGGTTGGCTACACCTTC. This chain connects TRBV28 to TRBJ1-2; 8 nucleotides match TRBD1. Germline values: CDR1 MDHEN, CDR2 SYDVKM. The CDR3 is 14 residues long. With V trimmed by 1 base and J by 7 bases, 5 bases remained unmatched.

The chain combines TRBV9 with TRBJ2-2, with 9 positions matching TRBD1. The germline V gene has CDR1 SGDLS and CDR2 YYNGEE. J gave up 5 bases and V 0 bases, and 2 bases lay outside the gene matches. CDR3 length: 15 residues. The CDR3 DNA reads as TGTGCCAGCAGCGTAGCCGGACAGGGGACCGGGGAGCTGTTTTTT. This encodes CASSVAGQGTGELFF.

The sample holds a few counts of this clone. The genes are TRBV18 and TRBJ2-2; 9 nucleotides line up with TRBD1. CDR3 length: 16 amino acids. Germline CDR1 KGHSH, CDR2 LQKENI. After removal of 6 bases from V and 6 bases from J, the junction contained 11 bases not matched to a gene. The CDR3 nucleotides read TGTGCCAGCTCCCCCGGCGGGACAGGGACAGCCGGGGAGCTGTTTTTT. The encoded protein is CASSPGGTGTAGELFF.

The chain links TRBV4-3 to TRBJ1-6; no clear D gene. Germline V gene data show CDR1 as LGHNA and CDR2 as YSLEER. V lost 1 base and J lost 0, with 4 bases in between. The CDR3 length is 15 residues. The CDR3 is CASSQASSYNSPLHF. The CDR3 DNA sequence: TGCGCCAGCAGCCAAGCCAGCTCCTATAATTCACCCCTCCACTTT.

The CDR3 coding sequence is TGTGCCAGTAACCAACAAGCAACTAATGAAAAACTGTTTTTT. This gives the protein CASNQQATNEKLFF. This chain links TRBV19 with TRBJ1-4; D is uncertain. Germline V gives CDR1 LNHDA, CDR2 SQIVND (reference sequence). The V gene lost 7 bases and the J gene lost 0 bases, with 9 bases spanning the gap. This CDR3 region has 14 residues.

The chain uses TRBV29-1 and TRBJ2-1; 8 positions match TRBD2. CDR1 SQVTM and CDR2 ANQGSEA come from the germline V gene. J gave up 4 bases and V 6 bases, and 5 bases lay outside the gene matches. CDR3 size: 13 residues. The CDR3 DNA reads as TGCAGCGTGGAGCGGGGGCCGTACAATGAGCAGTTCTTC. It specifies CSVERGPYNEQFF.

The chain joins TRBV6-1 to TRBJ1-5; D is unresolved. CDR3 length equals 17 residues. Germline CDR1 is MNHNS and CDR2 is SASEGT. With 3 bases removed from V and 0 bases from J, the gap between germline ends came to 15 bases. The CDR3 DNA sequence: TGTGCCAGCAGTGACGTCTGGGCATCGAATAGCAATCAGCCCCAGCATTTT. This translates into CASSDVWASNSNQPQHF.

This chain joins TRBV10-3 and TRBJ2-3, with 8 bases aligning to TRBD2. Germline loops: CDR1 ENHRY, CDR2 SYGVKD. Trimming cost V 7 bases and J 1 base; bases outside gene matches: 1. There are 13 residues in the CDR3. DNA for the CDR3: TGTGCCATCACAGCGGGGGGCACAGATACGCAGTATTTT. It codes for CAITAGGTDTQYF.

This clone was detected a few times. The chain joins TRBV18 to TRBJ1-3; a possible D gene is TRBD1 (6 bases). In germline, CDR1 is KGHSH, CDR2 LQKENI. The CDR3 has 15 residues. The V end lost 2 bases, the J end lost 0 bases, and 8 bases lay between the germline ends. CDR3 loop: CASSPDRSSGNTIYF. CDR3 DNA: TGTGCCAGCTCACCAGACAGGAGCTCTGGAAACACCATATATTTT. The full variable domain, its missing parts supplied by reference TRBV18 and TRBJ1-3, is NAGVMQNPRHLVRRRGQEARLRCSPMKGHSHVYWYRQLPEEGLKFMVYLQKENIIDESGMPKERFSAEFPKEGPSILRIQQVVRGDSAAYFCASSPDRSSGNTIYFGEGSWLTVV.

About this clone itself: The same CDR3 arises from other DNA sequences in this sample as well. The V and J genes are TRBV7-2 and TRBJ2-7; TRBD1 matches 8 bases. Germline CDR1 reads SGHTA; CDR2 reads FQGNSA. This CDR3 is built from 14 residues. Germline trimming cut 4 bases from V and 2 bases from J; bases unmatched to any gene: 4. The CDR3 region has the DNA TGTGCCAGCAGCTCTGGACAGGGCACCTACGAGCAGTACTTC. The encoded protein is CASSSGQGTYEQYF.

The genes are TRBV6-6 and TRBJ1-3; D remains ambiguous. Trimming left V 2 bases short and J 1 base short, with 9 bases between. Germline CDR1 MNHNY, CDR2 SVGAGI (reference sequence). The CDR3 length is 15 residues. The CDR3 region is CASSYDGGSGNTIYF. CDR3 sequence (DNA): TGTGCCAGCAGTTACGACGGAGGATCTGGAAACACCATATATTTT.

V and J are TRBV14 and TRBJ1-4, with 7 bases matching TRBD1. The CDR3 runs 14 residues. With 4 bases clipped from V and 11 bases from J, the junction kept 10 bases outside the gene matches. The germline gives CDR1 SGHDN, CDR2 FVKESK. The CDR3: CASSPRSSDRKLFF. For the CDR3, the DNA is TGTGCCAGCAGCCCTAGATCATCGGACAGGAAACTGTTTTTT.

The chain is built from TRBV28 and TRBJ2-1; 8 bases fit TRBD2. This CDR3 is built from 16 residues. Germline CDR1 reads MDHEN; CDR2 reads SYDVKM. V dropped 4 bases and J dropped 4; count of bases not matched to a gene: 9. CDR3 amino acids: CASSSGASGPYNEQFF. The CDR3, as DNA: TGTGCCAGCAGTTCTGGGGCTAGCGGGCCATACAATGAGCAGTTCTTC.

The V call is TRBV5-1, the J call TRBJ2-7; 8 positions agree with TRBD1. This CDR3 spans 19 amino acids. Germline assignment: CDR1 SGHRS and CDR2 YFSETQ. V was clipped by 4 bases and J by 1 base; unmatched bases: 19. The CDR3 DNA reads as TGCGCCAGCAGCCCCCTGGCCGGGACAGGAGTAGACGGATCCTACGAGCAGTACTTC. It translates to CASSPLAGTGVDGSYEQYF.

This clone was observed a few times. This rearrangement joins TRBV29-1 to TRBJ1-2; 8 bases line up with TRBD1. This CDR3 spans 13 amino acids. Trimming took 5 bases from V and 4 from J; bases not matched to a gene: 6. The germline V gene has CDR1 SQVTM and CDR2 ANQGSEA. The CDR3 region has the DNA TGCAGCGTTCAAAGGGACAGGTCCTATGGCTACACCTTC. Its translation is CSVQRDRSYGYTF.

The chain couples TRBV27 to TRBJ2-5, with unresolved D. The DNA end lines up better with TRBJ2-7; the J call may be wrong. In germline, CDR1 is MNHEY, CDR2 SMNVEV (reference sequence). The CDR3 loop spans 14 amino acids. As DNA, the CDR3 is TGTGCCAGCAGTGTAGTCGCGAGCTCCTACGAGCAGTACTTC. It encodes CASSVVASSYEQYF.